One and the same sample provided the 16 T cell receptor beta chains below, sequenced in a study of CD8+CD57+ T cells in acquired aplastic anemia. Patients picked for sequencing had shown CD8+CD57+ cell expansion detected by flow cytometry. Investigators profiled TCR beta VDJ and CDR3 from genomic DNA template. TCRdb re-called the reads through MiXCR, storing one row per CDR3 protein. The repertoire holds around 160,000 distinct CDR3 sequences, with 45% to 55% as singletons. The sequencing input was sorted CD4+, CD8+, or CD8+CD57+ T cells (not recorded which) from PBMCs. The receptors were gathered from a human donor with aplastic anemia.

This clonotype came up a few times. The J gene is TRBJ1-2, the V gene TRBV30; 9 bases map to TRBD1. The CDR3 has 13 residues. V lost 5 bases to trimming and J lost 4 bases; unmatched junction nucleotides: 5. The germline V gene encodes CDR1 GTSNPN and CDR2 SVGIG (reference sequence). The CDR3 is CAWGTGWTYGYTF. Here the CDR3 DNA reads TGTGCCTGGGGGACAGGGTGGACCTATGGCTACACCTTC.

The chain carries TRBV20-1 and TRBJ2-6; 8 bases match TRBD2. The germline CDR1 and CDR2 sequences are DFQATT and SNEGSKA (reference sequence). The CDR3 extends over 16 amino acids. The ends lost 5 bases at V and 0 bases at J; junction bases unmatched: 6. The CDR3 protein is CSAVLADRSGANVLTF. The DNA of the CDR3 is TGCAGTGCTGTACTAGCGGACCGCTCTGGGGCCAACGTCCTGACTTTC.

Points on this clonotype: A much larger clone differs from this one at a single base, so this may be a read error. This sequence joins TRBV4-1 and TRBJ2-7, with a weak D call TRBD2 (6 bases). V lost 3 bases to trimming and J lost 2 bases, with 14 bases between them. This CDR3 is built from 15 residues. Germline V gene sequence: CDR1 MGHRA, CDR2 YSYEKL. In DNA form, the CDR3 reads TGCGCCAGCAGCCAGGGACTGTATACCACCTACGAGCAGTACTTC. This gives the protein CASSQGLYTTYEQYF.

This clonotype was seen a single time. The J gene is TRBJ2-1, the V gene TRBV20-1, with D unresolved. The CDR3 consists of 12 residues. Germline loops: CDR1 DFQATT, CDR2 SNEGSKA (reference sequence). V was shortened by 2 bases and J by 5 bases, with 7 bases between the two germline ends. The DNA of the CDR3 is TGCAGTGCTAGAATCCAGGACAATGAGCAGTTCTTC. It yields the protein CSARIQDNEQFF.

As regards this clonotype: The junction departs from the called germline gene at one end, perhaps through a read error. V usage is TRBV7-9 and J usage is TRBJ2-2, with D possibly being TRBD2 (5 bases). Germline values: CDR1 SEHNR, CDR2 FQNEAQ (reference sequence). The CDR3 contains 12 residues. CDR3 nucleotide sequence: TGTGCCAGCAGACCAGACCTCGGGGAGCTGCTTTTT. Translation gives CASRPDLGELLF. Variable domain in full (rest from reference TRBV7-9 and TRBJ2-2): DTGVSQNPRHKITKRGQNVTFRCDPISEHNRLYWYRQTLGQGPEFLTYFQNEAQLEKSRLLSDRFSAERPKGSFSTLEIQRTEQGDSAMYLCASRPDLGELLFGEGSRLTVL.

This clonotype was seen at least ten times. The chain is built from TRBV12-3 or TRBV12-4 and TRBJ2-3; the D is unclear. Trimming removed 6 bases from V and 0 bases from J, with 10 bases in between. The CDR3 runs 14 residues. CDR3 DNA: TGTGCCAGCAGCCCCCGCCGAAGCACAGATACGCAGTATTTT. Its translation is CASSPRRSTDTQYF.

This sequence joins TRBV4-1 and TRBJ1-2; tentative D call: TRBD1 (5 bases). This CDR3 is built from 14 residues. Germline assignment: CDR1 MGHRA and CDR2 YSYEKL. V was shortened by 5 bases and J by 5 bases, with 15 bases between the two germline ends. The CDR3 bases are TGCGCCAGCAGCTTCCTGTCGACAGAGTATGGCTACACCTTC. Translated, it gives CASSFLSTEYGYTF.

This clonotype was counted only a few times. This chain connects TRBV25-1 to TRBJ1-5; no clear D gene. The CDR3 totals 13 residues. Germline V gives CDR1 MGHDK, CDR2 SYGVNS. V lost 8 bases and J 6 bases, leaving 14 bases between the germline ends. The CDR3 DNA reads TGTGCCAGCGGAAGGGAGGGAGTTCAGCCCCAGCATTTT. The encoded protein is CASGREGVQPQHF.

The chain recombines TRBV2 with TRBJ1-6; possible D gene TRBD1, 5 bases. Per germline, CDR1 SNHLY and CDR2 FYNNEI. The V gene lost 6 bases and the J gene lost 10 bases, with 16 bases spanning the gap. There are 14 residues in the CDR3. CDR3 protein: CASRGEGRASPLHF. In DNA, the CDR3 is TGTGCCAGCAGGGGAGAGGGCAGGGCCTCACCCCTCCACTTT.

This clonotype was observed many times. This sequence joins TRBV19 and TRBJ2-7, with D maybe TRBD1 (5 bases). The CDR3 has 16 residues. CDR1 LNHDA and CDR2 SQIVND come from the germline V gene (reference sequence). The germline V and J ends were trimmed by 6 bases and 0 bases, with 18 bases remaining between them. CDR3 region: CASSLPGADSSYEQYF. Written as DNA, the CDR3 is TGTGCCAGTAGCCTGCCTGGGGCAGACAGCTCCTACGAGCAGTACTTC.

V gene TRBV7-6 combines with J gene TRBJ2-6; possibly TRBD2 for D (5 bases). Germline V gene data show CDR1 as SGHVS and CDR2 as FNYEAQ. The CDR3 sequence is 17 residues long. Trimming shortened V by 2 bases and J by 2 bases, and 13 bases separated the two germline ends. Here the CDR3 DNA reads TGTGCCAGCAGCTTATCGGGGTTCCGGGCTGGGGCCAACGTCCTGACTTTC. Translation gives CASSLSGFRAGANVLTF.

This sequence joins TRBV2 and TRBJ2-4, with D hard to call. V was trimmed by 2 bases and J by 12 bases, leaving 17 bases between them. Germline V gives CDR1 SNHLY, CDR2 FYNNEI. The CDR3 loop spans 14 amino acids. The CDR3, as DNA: TGTGCCAGCAGTGAAACCCCAGAAGGGAATAATCAGTACTTC. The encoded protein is CASSETPEGNNQYF.

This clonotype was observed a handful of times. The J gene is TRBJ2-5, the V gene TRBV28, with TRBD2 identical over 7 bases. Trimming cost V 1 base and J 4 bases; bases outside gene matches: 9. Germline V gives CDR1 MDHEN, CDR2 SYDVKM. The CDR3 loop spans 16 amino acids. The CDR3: CASSLFAGVSGETQYF. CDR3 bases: TGTGCCAGCAGTTTATTTGCGGGAGTTAGCGGAGAGACCCAGTACTTC.

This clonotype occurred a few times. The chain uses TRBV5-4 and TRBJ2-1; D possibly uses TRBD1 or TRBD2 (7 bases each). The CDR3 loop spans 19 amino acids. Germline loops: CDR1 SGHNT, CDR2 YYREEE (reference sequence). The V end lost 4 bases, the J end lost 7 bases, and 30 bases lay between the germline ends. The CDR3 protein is CASSVSRGAGQFSGNEQFF. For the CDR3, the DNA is TGTGCCAGCAGCGTGTCCCGGGGGGCGGGACAGTTCTCCGGGAATGAGCAGTTCTTC.

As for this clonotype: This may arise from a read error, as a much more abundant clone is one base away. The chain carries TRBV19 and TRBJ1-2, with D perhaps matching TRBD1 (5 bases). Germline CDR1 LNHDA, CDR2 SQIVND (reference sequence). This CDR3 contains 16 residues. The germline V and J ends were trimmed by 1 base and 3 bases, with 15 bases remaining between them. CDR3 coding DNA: TGTGCCAGTAGTATAGGTGGAGGGACTCGCGACTATGGCTACACCTTC. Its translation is CASSIGGGTRDYGYTF. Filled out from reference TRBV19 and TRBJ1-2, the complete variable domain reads DGGITQSPKYLFRKEGQNVTLSCEQNLNHDAMYWYRQDPGQGLRLIYYSQIVNDFQKGDIAEGYSVSREKKESFPLTVTSAQKNPTAFYLCASSIGGGTRDYGYTFGSGTRLTVV.

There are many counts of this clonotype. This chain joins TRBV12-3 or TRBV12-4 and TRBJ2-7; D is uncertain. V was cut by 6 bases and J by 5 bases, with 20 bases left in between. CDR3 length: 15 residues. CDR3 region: CASSLTPLPVHEQYF. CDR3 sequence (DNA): TGTGCCAGCAGCTTAACCCCCCTACCCGTCCACGAGCAGTACTTC.